The clone carrying this T cell receptor beta chain was seen a handful of times. Germline CDR1 reads SGHAT; CDR2 reads FQNNGV. The CDR3 sequence is 15 residues long. Trimming pared 4 bases from V and 4 bases from J, leaving 17 bases between. The data are from a study of blood T cell repertoires in COVID-19. About the study: The samples span acute and convalescent COVID-19 from the United States, Italy and Spain. In each case, the material was cDNA or gDNA derived from T cells, B-cell-depleted T cells, or PBMCs.

Original processing methods: Amplification from reference gene primers served as the basis for estimated nucleated cell counts. Some clones are missing from TCRdb's copy, which holds only in-frame ones; the method was immunoSEQ multiplex PCR. That table gives V, J and clone size, and the DNA gave D and trimming. Of fewer than 350,000 clones in the sample, roughly 79% were seen once. This TCR was sampled from a woman in her fifties or sixties with active or convalescent COVID-19. The chain is built from TRBV11-2 and TRBJ2-7, with D unresolved. The sample was peripheral blood. The CDR3 DNA follows: TGTGCCAGCAGCTCACCGACACGAGACCTATACGAGCAGTACTTC. This sequence encodes CASSSPTRDLYEQYF.